This is a list of T cell receptor beta chains from one sample in a study of T cell responses to AZD1222 COVID-19 vaccine. Sequencing was performed with immunoSEQ multiplex PCR; in TCRdb, only in-frame clones are kept and a portion is missing. The sample includes tens of thousands of clones, 85% of them seen just once. The material sequenced was peripheral blood, taken on day 0 of AZD1222 vaccination. These receptors all stem from an adult in good health. Both conserved end residues are trimmed from each CDR3. D genes are given only for firm matches. The size of a clone is reported for some rows only, either as once, few or many, or as a class for expanded clones.

size: -
length: 13
V: TRBV4-3
D: -
CDR3: ASSPGLEVGEKLF

size: -
length: 13
V: TRBV19
D: TRBD1
CDR3: ASSRDRASGYGYT

size: few
length: 13
V: TRBV28
D: -
CDR3: ASSTLSRGQETQY

size: -
length: 15
V: TRBV7-2
D: TRBD2
CDR3: ASSPGAGLALTGELF

size: -
length: 15
V: TRBV9
D: -
CDR3: ASTPTPGVPLGETQY

size: -
length: 13
V: TRBV4-3
D: -
CDR3: ASSQDWNRNQPQH

size: -
length: 13
V: TRBV28
D: TRBD1
CDR3: ASSPPQGGNTEAF

size: -
length: 12
V: TRBV6-5
D: -
CDR3: ASSYAGGNTEAF

size: few
length: 10
V: TRBV18
D: -
CDR3: ASSPSSDEQY

size: -
length: 14
V: TRBV11-2
D: TRBD1
CDR3: ASRGTGDKGHNEQF

size: -
length: 10
V: TRBV2
D: TRBD1
CDR3: ASRTGNYGYT

size: -
length: 15
V: TRBV19
D: TRBD1
CDR3: ASSISPGQGARHGYT

size: once
length: 13
V: TRBV6-5
D: TRBD1
CDR3: ASSYSGRGLTEAF

size: many
length: 12
V: TRBV6-5
D: -
CDR3: ASSYSRARTEAF

size: -
length: 15
V: TRBV19
D: -
CDR3: ASSAQGADAANEKLF

size: -
length: 14
V: TRBV7-2
D: TRBD1
CDR3: ASSLVGGKSNYGYT

size: -
length: 11
V: TRBV18
D: -
CDR3: ASSPLGQGEQY

size: -
length: 14
V: TRBV24-1
D: -
CDR3: ATSELGTSANYGYT

size: -
length: 11
V: TRBV2
D: -
CDR3: ASSGQFSYEQY

size: -
length: 13
V: TRBV18
D: -
CDR3: ASSTGRTVPFGAF

size: -
length: 15
V: TRBV27
D: TRBD2
CDR3: ASSSGLAGFFYNEQF

size: -
length: 14
V: TRBV7-9
D: TRBD1
CDR3: ASSWTPGQGNTEAF

size: -
length: 13
V: TRBV7-3
D: -
CDR3: ASSTQGGPSDTQY

size: once
length: 12
V: TRBV6-5
D: -
CDR3: ASSSVNMNTEAF

size: -
length: 13
V: TRBV7-3
D: TRBD2
CDR3: ASSLRAGQVETQY

size: -
length: 12
V: TRBV29-1
D: TRBD1
CDR3: SVAATDRSTEAF

size: -
length: 12
V: TRBV7-3
D: -
CDR3: ASSRGSGANVLT

size: -
length: 13
V: TRBV19
D: TRBD2
CDR3: ASSLGLAGYNEQF

size: -
length: 13
V: TRBV9
D: -
CDR3: ASSVIASHSGEQF

size: -
length: 12
V: TRBV19
D: -
CDR3: ASSLEAETDEQY

size: -
length: 13
V: TRBV28
D: -
CDR3: ASNPGIMGNQPQH

size: -
length: 13
V: TRBV4-2
D: -
CDR3: ASSPSGQPNNEQF

size: -
length: 13
V: TRBV19
D: -
CDR3: ASSIDAPPLNEQY

size: -
length: 14
V: TRBV3-1/TRBV3-2
D: TRBD1
CDR3: ASSQDLGGRGTEAF

size: -
length: 13
V: TRBV3-1/TRBV3-2
D: -
CDR3: ASSPGSGRDYGYT

size: few
length: 10
V: TRBV6-5
D: -
CDR3: ASSYPGLGYT

size: -
length: 14
V: TRBV18
D: TRBD1
CDR3: ASSPRSAGGTGELF

size: -
length: 14
V: TRBV2
D: TRBD2
CDR3: ASGGLAGVRGETQY

size: -
length: 13
V: TRBV7-9
D: -
CDR3: ASSLDRGYLYGYT

size: -
length: 12
V: TRBV16
D: -
CDR3: ASSQLRGSTEAF

size: -
length: 10
V: TRBV6-2/TRBV6-3
D: -
CDR3: ASSYQQHGYT

size: -
length: 15
V: TRBV14
D: -
CDR3: ASSQERFAGAGEKLF

size: once
length: 13
V: TRBV15
D: TRBD1
CDR3: ATSREGGRGAEAF

size: few
length: 12
V: TRBV4-2
D: -
CDR3: ASSQDGRATEAF

size: -
length: 14
V: TRBV9
D: -
CDR3: ASSGSGDPYNSPLH

size: -
length: 10
V: TRBV10-1
D: -
CDR3: ASRVMSSPLH

size: -
length: 12
V: TRBV6-5
D: TRBD1
CDR3: ASSGTGGFQPQH

size: -
length: 12
V: TRBV9
D: -
CDR3: ASSRRYWNTEAF

size: once
length: 11
V: TRBV9
D: TRBD1
CDR3: ASSAQGEAGYT

size: -
length: 12
V: TRBV19
D: -
CDR3: ASQDQLYNSPLH

size: -
length: 13
V: TRBV2
D: -
CDR3: ASSEGGRANEKLF

size: -
length: 16
V: TRBV18
D: TRBD1
CDR3: ASSPRTGGERLLYEQY

size: -
length: 15
V: TRBV9
D: -
CDR3: ASSVEGQGSYNSPLH

size: -
length: 12
V: TRBV29-1
D: TRBD1
CDR3: SVERFGTEETQY

size: -
length: 14
V: TRBV27
D: -
CDR3: ASSTAHLASNEKLF